Listed below are T cell receptor beta chains from one sample, sequenced in a study of T-cell reconstitution after alpha-beta-depleted transplantation in children. TCRdb independently ran MiXCR on the PCR reads; one entry per CDR3 protein. The table lists 75,000 to 100,000 distinct CDR3 sequences, 7.5% to 9.5% of them singletons. The source material was PBMCs from the stem cell graft donor, sampled from the stem cell graft. These TCRs come from a human donor who donated a stem cell graft to a child with congenital amegakaryocytic thrombocytopenia. The CDR3 runs from the conserved cysteine through the conserved F or W. The D gene is left open where the match is weak. The size entry is marked missing in some rows and otherwise reads once, few, many or a size class.

abundance | j_gene | d_gene | v_gene | CDR3nt | CDR3aa
many | TRBJ1-3 | TRBD1 | TRBV29-1 | TGCAGCGTAATGACGCCAGGGGGCTTCAACACCATATATTTT | CSVMTPGGFNTIYF
many | TRBJ2-3 | - | TRBV4-1 | TGCGCCAGCAGCCATGGCAGCCAGGGGACAGATACGCAGTATTTT | CASSHGSQGTDTQYF
few | TRBJ2-5 | - | TRBV7-2 | TGTGCCAGCAGCGCCCCGGCTAGTGAATTAGAGACCCAGTACTTC | CASSAPASELETQYF
many | TRBJ1-1 | - | TRBV20-1 | TGCAGTGCTAGATCCCCTTGGGGAGCTTTCTTT | CSARSPWGAFF
many | TRBJ2-7 | - | TRBV7-9 | TGTGCCAGCAGCTTATTGGGGGCTGCCTACGAGCAGTACTTC | CASSLLGAAYEQYF
many | TRBJ1-5 | TRBD1 | TRBV12-3/TRBV12-4 | TGTGCCAGCAGTTTAACAGGGGGCGATCAGCCCCAGCATTTT | CASSLTGGDQPQHF
many | TRBJ2-1 | - | TRBV6-2/TRBV6-3 | TGTGCCAGCAGTTACCCCCGTGTGGATGAGCAGTTCTTC | CASSYPRVDEQFF
- | TRBJ1-1 | - | TRBV7-6 | TGTGCCAGCAGCTCCGACCTGGGGTTGTCCGAAGCTTTCTTT | CASSSDLGLSEAFF
many | TRBJ2-2 | TRBD2 | TRBV5-1 | TGCGCCAGCAGTCAGACGGGGGGGAGCGGTAACACCGGGGAGCTGTTTTTT | CASSQTGGSGNTGELFF
many | TRBJ1-2 | - | TRBV12-3/TRBV12-4 | TGTGCCAGCAGGGGGGGGGGATTTGGCTACACCTTC | CASRGGGFGYTF
many | TRBJ1-1 | - | TRBV20-1 | TGCAGTGCTAGAGATGCGCGGGGGCCCACTGAAGCTTTCTTT | CSARDARGPTEAFF
many | TRBJ2-4 | TRBD1 | TRBV7-2 | TGTGCCAGCAGCCAAGACAGGGGTGGCATTCAGTACTTC | CASSQDRGGIQYF
many | TRBJ2-7 | - | TRBV3-1 | TGTGCCAGCAGCCAAGGCCCCCTAAGCGGGCAGCAGTACTTC | CASSQGPLSGQQYF
many | TRBJ1-2 | - | TRBV19 | TGTGCCAGTAGTACGGACCCTAACTATGGCTACACCTTC | CASSTDPNYGYTF
many | TRBJ2-5 | - | TRBV7-2 | TGTGCCAGCAGATTGCTCGGACAAGTCCAAGAGACCCAGTACTTC | CASRLLGQVQETQYF
many | TRBJ2-2 | TRBD2 | TRBV4-3 | TGCGCCAGCAGCCAAGATGGAGCGGGAGGCACCGGGGAGCTGTTTTTT | CASSQDGAGGTGELFF
many | TRBJ2-1 | TRBD1 | TRBV5-1 | TGCGCCAGCAGCTTGGGACAGGGCCCCTACAATGAGCAGTTCTTC | CASSLGQGPYNEQFF
- | TRBJ2-5 | - | TRBV3-1 | TGTGCCAGCAGTCAATCCGTAGAGACCCAGTACTTC | CASSQSVETQYF
many | TRBJ1-6 | - | TRBV20-1 | TGCAGTGCGAAGTCGGGGTCGAGGCTTAGCTCCTATAATTCACCCCTCCACTTT | CSAKSGSRLSSYNSPLHF
many | TRBJ1-2 | - | TRBV20-1 | TGCAGTGCTGACGGGGGGAGAACCTATGGCTACACCTTC | CSADGGRTYGYTF
many | TRBJ2-3 | - | TRBV20-1 | TGCAGTGCAACTGTAGATACGCAGTATTTT | CSATVDTQYF
many | TRBJ2-7 | TRBD1 | TRBV7-2 | TGTGCCAGCAGCCCCTTTGGGGGACAGAGCTCCTACGAGCAGTACTTC | CASSPFGGQSSYEQYF
many | TRBJ1-4 | - | TRBV5-1 | TGCGCCAGCAGCTTGGCCTACAATAGCCGGGGCACTAATGAAAAACTGTTTTTT | CASSLAYNSRGTNEKLFF
many | TRBJ1-3 | - | TRBV12-3/TRBV12-4 | TGTGCCAGCAGTCTCGACCGGTGGACTGGAAACACCATATATTTT | CASSLDRWTGNTIYF
many | TRBJ1-5 | TRBD1 | TRBV20-1 | TGCAGTGCTAGAGATACTTTCGGACAGGGCAATCAGCCCCAGCATTTT | CSARDTFGQGNQPQHF
many | TRBJ2-6 | - | TRBV3-1 | TGTGCCAGCAGCCAAGTAACCGGGGCCAACGTCCTGACTTTC | CASSQVTGANVLTF
few | TRBJ1-1 | - | TRBV14 | TGTGCCAGCAGCCAAGGCTGGCAGCAACCTATGAACACTGAAGCTTTCTTT | CASSQGWQQPMNTEAFF
many | TRBJ2-1 | - | TRBV7-9 | TGTGCCAGCAGCCAGGAGCGATGGGAGCAGTTCTTC | CASSQERWEQFF
many | TRBJ1-2 | - | TRBV29-1 | TGCAGCGTTGAAGGGCAGGCCGTATATGGCTACACCTTC | CSVEGQAVYGYTF
many | TRBJ2-5 | - | TRBV20-1 | TGCAGTGCTCAAGCGGAGGCCAACCAAGAGACCCAGTACTTC | CSAQAEANQETQYF
many | TRBJ1-1 | - | TRBV5-1 | TGCGCCAGCAGCTCGTCGGGGAGGTGGTCGACTGAAGCTTTCTTT | CASSSSGRWSTEAFF
many | TRBJ1-5 | - | TRBV12-3/TRBV12-4 | TGTGCCAGCAGTTTCAGCAGCAATCAGCCCCAGCATTTT | CASSFSSNQPQHF
few | TRBJ2-1 | TRBD1 | TRBV5-1 | TGCGCCAGCAGCTTAGGGACAGGGCCCTCCGAGCAGTTCTTC | CASSLGTGPSEQFF
many | TRBJ1-4 | - | TRBV7-6 | TGTGCCAGCAGCTTAGAGGGTGGCAGGGGTAATGAAAAACTGTTTTTT | CASSLEGGRGNEKLFF
many | TRBJ2-1 | TRBD2 | TRBV6-2/TRBV6-3 | TGTGCCAGCAGTTACCTAGCGGAGGTCTACAATGAGCAGTTCTTC | CASSYLAEVYNEQFF
many | TRBJ2-7 | - | TRBV20-1 | TGCAGTGCTAGAGCGGGCGGTTACGAGCAGTACTTC | CSARAGGYEQYF
many | TRBJ2-7 | - | TRBV5-1 | TGCGCCAGCAGTGAATCCAGCTCCTACGAGCAGTACTTC | CASSESSSYEQYF
many | TRBJ1-2 | - | TRBV5-1 | TGCGCCAGCAGCTTGGACGTCCGCAACTATGGCTACACCTTC | CASSLDVRNYGYTF
many | TRBJ2-3 | - | TRBV7-9 | TGTGCCAGCAGCTTAAAAAACGGGTATGCGGATACGCAGTATTTT | CASSLKNGYADTQYF
many | TRBJ2-1 | TRBD2 | TRBV6-5 | TGTGCCAGCAGTTACGTGTGGGCGGGAGGGCCTCGCAATGAGCAGTTCTTC | CASSYVWAGGPRNEQFF
many | TRBJ2-3 | TRBD2 | TRBV11-2 | TGTGCCAGCAGCAGTAGCGGGAGGGGCACAGATACGCAGTATTTT | CASSSSGRGTDTQYF
many | TRBJ1-2 | - | TRBV7-2 | TGTGCCAGCAGCCCAGCCAGGGCTTATGGCTACACCTTC | CASSPARAYGYTF
- | TRBJ2-1 | - | TRBV29-1 | TGCAGCGCCCTAAGCCCCCACAATGAGCAGTTCTTC | CSALSPHNEQFF
few | TRBJ1-4 | - | TRBV20-1 | TGCAGTGCTAGTCTAGGGATGGAAAAACTGTTTTTT | CSASLGMEKLFF
few | TRBJ2-1 | - | TRBV19 | TGTGCCAGTAGTATAGTTACCTACAATGAGCAGTTCTTC | CASSIVTYNEQFF
many | TRBJ2-1 | - | TRBV3-1 | TGTGCCAGCAGCCAAGACGGGGCCCGCCAGCAGTTCTTC | CASSQDGARQQFF
many | TRBJ2-2 | - | TRBV5-1 | TGCGCCAGCAGCTCGGCCGGGACTTCCCCCCCCGGGGAGCTGTTTTTT | CASSSAGTSPPGELFF
- | TRBJ2-7 | TRBD1 | TRBV5-1 | TGCGCCAGCAGCTTGGTGACGGGACAGGGCTACGAGCAGTACTTC | CASSLVTGQGYEQYF
many | TRBJ1-4 | - | TRBV5-1 | TGCGCCAGCAGCTCAGGGGACGGAACAAATGAAAAACTGTTTTTT | CASSSGDGTNEKLFF
many | TRBJ2-5 | - | TRBV20-1 | TGCAGTGCTAGAGTGTTAAAGGGGCCGGGAGCCCAAGAGACCCAGTACTTC | CSARVLKGPGAQETQYF
many | TRBJ1-5 | - | TRBV5-6 | TGTGCCAGCAGCTTGGGGCAGACCCCGAATCAGCCCCAGCATTTT | CASSLGQTPNQPQHF
- | TRBJ2-7 | - | TRBV11-2 | TGTGCCAGCAGCCCGATGACAGCCTCCCGGGGGGAGCAGTACTTC | CASSPMTASRGEQYF
many | TRBJ2-1 | - | TRBV5-1 | TGCGCCAGCAGCTCCCCCGCGGGCCTCGAGCAGTTCTTC | CASSSPAGLEQFF
many | TRBJ2-2 | - | TRBV12-3/TRBV12-4 | TGTGCCAGCAGTTTCTCCCTGGGCAGGGATTGGACCGGGGAGCTGTTTTTT | CASSFSLGRDWTGELFF
many | TRBJ1-5 | - | TRBV7-9 | TGTGCCAGCAGCCGGGACGGCCCCAATCAGCCCCAGCATTTT | CASSRDGPNQPQHF